What follows describes a single TCR beta chain. The antigen is undetermined. A single record per CDR3 protein comes from TCRdb applying MiXCR to the RT-PCR reads. The sample lists hundreds of thousands of distinct CDR3 sequences; 15% to 19% were seen once. The data originate from a study of response to subunit inactivated influenza vaccine. Germline values: CDR1 SEHNR, CDR2 FQNEAQ (reference sequence). This CDR3 contains 15 residues. Trimming at V came to 6 bases and at J to 2 bases, leaving 10 bases not matched to a gene. Study conclusions and caveats: Seasonal influenza vaccination, on each occasion, was suggested by the authors to recruit few new T cells.

The chain is built from TRBV7-9 and TRBJ2-7; 7 bases are a match to TRBD2. Here the sequenced sample was PBMCs from blood, taken 12 days after vaccination. The sequence derives from a man over 45 who received an inactivated influenza vaccine. CDR3 in DNA: TGTGCCAGCAGGCCAGCGGGGCCGGGGCCCTACGAGCAGTACTTC. The encoded protein is CASRPAGPGPYEQYF. Supplemented by reference TRBV7-9 and TRBJ2-7, the full variable domain reads DTGVSQNPRHKITKRGQNVTFRCDPISEHNRLYWYRQTLGQGPEFLTYFQNEAQLEKSRLLSDRFSAERPKGSFSTLEIQRTEQGDSAMYLCASRPAGPGPYEQYFGPGTRLTVT.